This T cell receptor beta chain comes out of a study of blood T cell repertoires in COVID-19. Study-level information: Samples came from the United States, Italy and Spain, spanning acute and convalescent COVID-19. T cells, B-cell-depleted T cells, or PBMCs provided the cDNA or gDNA that served as material.

Germline lookup yields CDR1 LNHDA and CDR2 SQIVND (reference sequence). CDR3 size: 16 residues. Trimming pared 2 bases from V and 2 bases from J, leaving 15 bases between. Authors' processing steps: Estimation of nucleated cell counts relied on the amplification of reference gene primers. Using immunoSEQ multiplex PCR, the repertoire was profiled, and TCRdb retains in-frame clones only, with some absent. V, J and clone size are those of that table, while D and trimming were read from the DNA. The sample holds about 250,000 clones, 86% seen once. V gene TRBV19 combines with J gene TRBJ1-1; no definite D call. The specimen was peripheral blood. The receptor was derived from an older woman who had recovered from COVID-19. CDR3 in DNA: TGTGCCAGTAGTATACGCGATAGCGTGGTAAACACTGAAGCTTTCTTT. It encodes CASSIRDSVVNTEAFF.